A single sample is the source of the 19 T cell receptor beta chains below, sequenced in a study of CD8 T cells in ankylosing spondylitis. TCRdb re-derived calls from the 5' RACE reads in MiXCR, one entry per CDR3 protein. This sample carries tens of thousands of distinct CDR3 sequences, 27% of them seen once, and the ten largest clones take around 59%. The specimen was blood, either unsorted or a sorted T cell fraction (not recorded which). The receptor source for this set is a male donor with ankylosing spondylitis or in good health (not recorded which).

The chain recombines TRBV12-3 or TRBV12-4 with TRBJ2-1; the D is unclear. V was pared by 3 bases and J by 5 bases, with 8 bases between. This CDR3 comprises 13 residues. The CDR3 sequence is CASSFWRNNEQFF. The DNA for the CDR3 is TGTGCCAGCAGTTTCTGGCGGAACAATGAGCAGTTCTTC.

This clonotype has a count of ten or more. The gene calls are TRBV18 and TRBJ2-1; 8 nucleotides align to TRBD2. Germline V gives CDR1 KGHSH, CDR2 LQKENI. V lost 2 bases, J lost 5 bases, and 11 bases stayed unmatched. The CDR3 contains 17 residues. This CDR3 reads CASSPGGMSGGNNEQFF. For the CDR3, the DNA is TGTGCCAGCTCACCAGGGGGGATGAGCGGGGGCAACAATGAGCAGTTCTTC.

J is TRBJ2-7 and V is TRBV7-2; D gene unclear. The length of the CDR3 is 17 residues. Germline assignment: CDR1 SGHTA and CDR2 FQGNSA. V gave up 1 base and J gave up 2 bases, with 18 bases separating them. The CDR3 nucleotides read TGTGCCAGCAGCTTAGGAATACGGACCGATCGGGCCTACGAGCAGTACTTC. Its translation is CASSLGIRTDRAYEQYF. Using reference TRBV7-2 and TRBJ2-7 for the parts outside the CDR3, the full variable domain is GAGVSQSPSNKVTEKGKDVELRCDPISGHTALYWYRQSLGQGLEFLIYFQGNSAPDKSGLPSDRFSAERTGGSVSTLTIQRTQQEDSAVYLCASSLGIRTDRAYEQYFGPGTRLTVT.

This clonotype was seen at least ten times. The V gene is TRBV29-1, the J gene TRBJ2-1, with a possible D match to TRBD2 (5 bases). Germline-derived CDR1 and CDR2 are SQVTM and ANQGSEA. The CDR3 loop spans 12 amino acids. The V and J ends lost 4 bases and 7 bases respectively, with 11 bases between them. The CDR3, as DNA: TGCAGCGTTGGATCGGGGAGTAATGAGCAGTTCTTC. Amino acid sequence: CSVGSGSNEQFF.

The V gene is TRBV7-6, the J gene TRBJ2-1, with 11 nucleotides matching TRBD2. The CDR3 length is 15 residues. Trimming took 4 bases from V and 2 from J; bases not matched to a gene: 1. Germline CDR1 is SGHVS and CDR2 is FNYEAQ. CDR3 loop: CASSWGLAAYNEQFF. DNA for the CDR3: TGTGCCAGCAGCTGGGGACTAGCGGCCTACAATGAGCAGTTCTTC.

The table lists this clonotype with a count of one. The V call is TRBV10-3, the J call TRBJ2-3; D not certain. The germline gives CDR1 ENHRY, CDR2 SYGVKD. This CDR3 spans 12 amino acids. V was clipped by 4 bases and J by 6 bases, with 8 bases between them. The CDR3 sequence is CAISGGWDTQYF. In DNA, the CDR3 is TGTGCCATCAGTGGAGGCTGGGATACGCAGTATTTT.

This clonotype was seen only a few times. The gene calls are TRBV9 and TRBJ1-1, with no clear D. The CDR3 is 14 residues long. The germline V gene encodes CDR1 SGDLS and CDR2 YYNGEE. Trimming shortened V by 1 base and J by 1 base, and 8 bases separated the two germline ends. The CDR3 sequence is CASSVWPSNTEAFF. The CDR3 DNA follows: TGTGCCAGCAGCGTATGGCCGTCGAACACTGAAGCTTTCTTT. The variable domain in full, with the rest retrieved from reference TRBV9 and TRBJ1-1, is DSGVTQTPKHLITATGQRVTLRCSPRSGDLSVYWYQQSLDQGLQFLIQYYNGEERAKGNILERFSAQQFPDLHSELNLSSLELGDSALYFCASSVWPSNTEAFFGQGTRLTVV.

This clonotype was counted a few times. This rearrangement joins TRBV18 to TRBJ1-5; 8 bases map to TRBD1. The V gene end was trimmed by 2 bases and the J gene end by 4 bases; junction bases not matched to a gene: 13. Germline CDR1 KGHSH, CDR2 LQKENI. This CDR3 is 18 amino acids long. The DNA for the CDR3 is TGTGCCAGCTCACCAAAGGGGACAGGCCCGGCAGGGAATCAGCCCCAGCATTTT. It codes for CASSPKGTGPAGNQPQHF.

This clonotype has a handful of counts. The chain couples TRBV7-9 to TRBJ1-1; TRBD1 might be the D (6 bases). Trimming shortened V by 1 base and J by 8 bases, and 11 bases separated the two germline ends. The length of the CDR3 is 13 residues. CDR1 is SEHNR and CDR2 is FQNEAQ in the germline V gene (reference sequence). The CDR3 sequence is CASSLVGGREAFF. As DNA, the CDR3 is TGTGCCAGCAGCTTAGTTGGGGGCCGAGAAGCTTTCTTT.

The chain recombines TRBV3-1 with TRBJ2-1; 13 bases map to TRBD2. Germline loops: CDR1 LGHDT, CDR2 YNNKEL (reference sequence). Germline trimming cut 2 bases from V and 12 bases from J; bases unmatched to any gene: 1. The CDR3 loop spans 13 amino acids. The CDR3 loop is CASSQRLAGGQFF. As DNA, the CDR3 is TGTGCCAGCAGCCAAAGACTAGCGGGGGGGCAGTTCTTC.

This chain connects TRBV20-1 to TRBJ2-5; TRBD2 matches at 12 bases. Germline V gene lookup returns CDR1 DFQATT and CDR2 SNEGSKA (reference sequence). This CDR3 contains 14 residues. The V and J ends lost 5 bases and 3 bases, in that order; junction bases with no gene match: 4. The CDR3 region is CSALLAGGKETQYF. CDR3 bases: TGCAGTGCTCTCCTAGCGGGGGGGAAAGAGACCCAGTACTTC.

This clonotype was observed a few times. This chain joins TRBV11-2 and TRBJ2-1, with TRBD2 identical over 8 bases. Germline V gene sequence: CDR1 SGHAT, CDR2 FQNNGV. V shed 4 bases and J 6 bases; nucleotides not matched to a gene: 11. This CDR3 region has 16 residues. CDR3 DNA sequence: TGTGCCAGCAGCTCCCCCGGGGGACTAGGGTTCAATGAGCAGTTCTTC. Translation gives CASSSPGGLGFNEQFF.

Only a few counts were recorded for this clonotype. The chain recombines TRBV6-1 with TRBJ1-1; 7 bases match TRBD1. The germline V gene encodes CDR1 MNHNS and CDR2 SASEGT. CDR3 length equals 16 residues. V gave up 6 bases and J gave up 1 base; unmatched junction bases: 11. The CDR3 DNA is TGTGCCAGCAGATCGTTCCGGGACAGAAGGAACACTGAAGCTTTCTTT. Translation gives CASRSFRDRRNTEAFF.

This clonotype came up a few times. The J gene is TRBJ1-1, the V gene TRBV6-5, with D possibly matching TRBD1 (5 bases). This CDR3 spans 11 amino acids. Trimming removed 6 bases from V and 8 bases from J, with 10 bases in between. Germline V gives CDR1 MNHEY, CDR2 SVGAGI. This chain's CDR3 is CASSFDREAFF. The CDR3 bases are TGTGCCAGCAGCTTCGACAGAGAAGCTTTCTTT.

This clonotype was detected ten times or more. CDR3: CSVGPGGGDTQYF. In DNA form, the CDR3 reads TGCAGCGTTGGACCGGGAGGAGGCGATACGCAGTATTTT. The gene calls are TRBV29-1 and TRBJ2-3, with 7 bases that match TRBD2. Germline lookup yields CDR1 SQVTM and CDR2 ANQGSEA. This CDR3 region has 13 residues. V lost 4 bases to trimming and J lost 6 bases; unmatched junction nucleotides: 7.

There are many counts of this clonotype. The V gene is TRBV12-3 or TRBV12-4, the J gene TRBJ1-2; 7 nucleotides match TRBD1. There are 14 residues in the CDR3. J was trimmed by 5 bases and V by 3 bases; bases with no gene match: 6. The DNA of the CDR3 is TGTGCCAGCAGTTTGGCGGGACAGTCATATGGCTACACCTTC. This encodes CASSLAGQSYGYTF.

In its sample, this clonotype was seen a few times. This chain uses TRBV7-3 with TRBJ2-3, with 9 nucleotides matching TRBD2. V lost 1 base, J lost 4 bases, and 9 bases stayed unmatched. Per the germline V gene, CDR1 is SGHTA and CDR2 is FQGTGA. The CDR3 length is 17 residues. This CDR3 reads CASSLIGASGASDTQYF. In DNA, the CDR3 is TGTGCCAGCAGCTTAATCGGGGCTAGCGGGGCCTCAGATACGCAGTATTTT.

The rearrangement joins TRBV12-3 or TRBV12-4 to TRBJ1-5, with D hard to call. V was clipped by 5 bases and J by 0 bases, with 8 bases between them. The CDR3 contains 14 residues. CDR3 in amino acids: CASSPDDSNQPQHF. CDR3 coding DNA: TGTGCCAGCAGTCCGGATGATAGCAATCAGCCCCAGCATTTT.

This clonotype was recorded a few times. The chain carries TRBV5-8 and TRBJ2-5; maybe TRBD1 (6 bases). V lost 2 bases and J lost 2, with 10 bases in between. From germline, CDR1 is SGHTS and CDR2 YDEGEE. This CDR3 spans 14 amino acids. The CDR3 bases are TGTGCCAGCAGCTTCGGGACACGGCAAGAGACCCAGTACTTC. As protein: CASSFGTRQETQYF.